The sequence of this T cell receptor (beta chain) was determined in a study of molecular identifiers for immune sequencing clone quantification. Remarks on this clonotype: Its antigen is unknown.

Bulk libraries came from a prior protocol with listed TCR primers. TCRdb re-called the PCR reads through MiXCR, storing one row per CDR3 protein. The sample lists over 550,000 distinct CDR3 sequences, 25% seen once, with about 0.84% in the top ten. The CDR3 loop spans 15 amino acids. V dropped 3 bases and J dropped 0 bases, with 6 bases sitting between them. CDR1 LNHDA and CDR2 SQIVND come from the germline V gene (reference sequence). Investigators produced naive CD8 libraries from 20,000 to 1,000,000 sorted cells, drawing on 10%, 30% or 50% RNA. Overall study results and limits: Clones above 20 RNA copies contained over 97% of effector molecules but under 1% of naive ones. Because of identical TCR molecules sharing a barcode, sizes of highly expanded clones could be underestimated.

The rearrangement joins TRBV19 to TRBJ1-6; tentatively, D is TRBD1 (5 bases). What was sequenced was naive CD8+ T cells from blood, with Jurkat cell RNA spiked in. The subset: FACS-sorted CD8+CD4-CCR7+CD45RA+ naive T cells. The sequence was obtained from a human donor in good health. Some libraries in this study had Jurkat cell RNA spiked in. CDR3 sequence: CASSIDSSYNSPLHF. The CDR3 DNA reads TGTGCCAGTAGTATCGACAGCTCCTATAATTCACCCCTCCACTTT.